The 28 T cell receptor beta chains below all came from one sample that was sequenced in a study of shared clonotypes between healthy human individuals. Assay used: immunoSEQ multiplex PCR; TCRdb lists only in-frame clones, some missing. The sample lists hundreds of thousands of clones; 90% to 97% were seen once. Terminally differentiated effector memory CD45RA+ cells were excluded from the naive CD8 cells, which were CD45RO-negative and positively selected for CCR7. Sequencing used naive CD8+ T cells sorted from blood. These TCRs come from a woman aged 30 to 39 in good health.

This clone has just one count. The chain joins TRBV10-1 to TRBJ1-1; TRBD1 is a possible D gene (5 bases). Per germline, CDR1 WNHNN and CDR2 SYGVQD (reference sequence). The V gene lost 2 bases and the J gene lost 1 base, with 8 bases spanning the gap. This CDR3 has 14 residues. Here the CDR3 DNA reads TGCGCCAGCAGTGAGGGGACGGGGAACACTGAAGCTTTCTTT. This codes for CASSEGTGNTEAFF.

Comments on this clone: Within the sample, other DNA sequences also encode this same CDR3. The rearrangement links TRBV27 to TRBJ1-5, with a tentative D call TRBD1 (6 bases). There are 14 residues in the CDR3. V was cut by 2 bases and J by 3 bases, with 8 bases left in between. Germline CDR1 is MNHEY and CDR2 is SMNVEV (reference sequence). This CDR3 reads CASSLRDNNQPQHF. The CDR3 DNA sequence: TGTGCCAGCAGTTTACGGGACAACAATCAGCCCCAGCATTTT.

This chain connects TRBV10-3 to TRBJ1-2; 10 nucleotides match TRBD1. The CDR3 sequence is 13 residues long. With 8 bases clipped from V and 5 bases from J, the junction kept 5 bases outside the gene matches. Germline assignment: CDR1 ENHRY and CDR2 SYGVKD. The CDR3 DNA reads as TGTGCCATCGGACAGGGGGAAGAGTATGGCTACACCTTC. Residues: CAIGQGEEYGYTF.

In DNA, the CDR3 is TGTGCCACCAACAATCAGGGGGCGAGGACCGGGGAGCTGTTTTTT. Its protein is CATNNQGARTGELFF. The chain is built from TRBV11-2 and TRBJ2-2; TRBD1 agrees at 8 bases. Germline V gene sequence: CDR1 SGHAT, CDR2 FQNNGV. V shed 10 bases and J 5 bases; nucleotides not matched to a gene: 12. The CDR3 is 15 amino acids.

The V call is TRBV7-8, the J call TRBJ2-7; TRBD2 matches 13 bases. CDR1 is SGHVS, CDR2 FQNEAQ, per germline. The CDR3 totals 15 residues. The V gene end was trimmed by 5 bases and the J gene end by 6 bases; junction bases not matched to a gene: 7. CDR3 in amino acids: CASSPGLAGVGEQYF. The CDR3 DNA sequence: TGTGCCAGCAGCCCCGGACTAGCGGGAGTTGGCGAGCAGTACTTC.

The chain uses TRBV28 and TRBJ2-2; TRBD1 or TRBD2 may be the D gene (6 bases each). CDR1 MDHEN and CDR2 SYDVKM come from the germline V gene. The CDR3 totals 16 residues. V dropped 5 bases and J dropped 6 bases, with 19 bases sitting between them. The CDR3 DNA is TGTGCCAGCAGTATGCTTGCGGGACATCACGCCGGGGAGCTGTTTTTT. It specifies CASSMLAGHHAGELFF.

The chain has TRBV4-1 and TRBJ1-6; D not resolved. The CDR3 sequence is 15 residues long. Germline V lookup: CDR1 MGHRA, CDR2 YSYEKL. Trimming stripped 4 bases from V and 6 bases from J, with 13 bases between. The CDR3 spells CASSPVVGFNSPLHF. The CDR3 bases are TGCGCCAGCAGCCCCGTGGTCGGATTTAATTCACCCCTCCACTTT.

The chain carries TRBV27 and TRBJ2-4, with D perhaps assigned TRBD1 or TRBD2 (5 bases each). The length of the CDR3 is 11 residues. V was trimmed by 10 bases and J by 8 bases, leaving 12 bases between them. Per germline, CDR1 MNHEY and CDR2 SMNVEV (reference sequence). The CDR3, as DNA: TGTGCCACCCGAGAGGGGTACATTCAGTACTTC. Translating it yields CATREGYIQYF.

On this clone itself: Germline is not matched at one junction end, which may reflect a read error. V is TRBV6-5 and J is TRBJ2-5; perhaps TRBD2 as D (5 bases). Germline V gene sequence: CDR1 MNHEY, CDR2 SVGAGI. The CDR3 is made up of 12 amino acids. CDR3 protein: CASSTHGSSRNF. CDR3 sequence (DNA): TGTGCCAGCAGTACCCACGGGTCTAGCAGGAACTTC.

The chain is built from TRBV19 and TRBJ2-1; 7 nucleotides match TRBD2. The V gene's germline CDR1 is LNHDA and CDR2 SQIVND (reference sequence). The CDR3 length is 16 residues. V lost 4 bases to trimming and J lost 3 bases; unmatched junction nucleotides: 9. CDR3 nucleotide sequence: TGTGCCAGTAGTAATTACGAGCGGGACCACTACAATGAGCAGTTCTTC. Protein: CASSNYERDHYNEQFF.

In regard to this clone: The junction departs from the called germline gene at one end, perhaps through a read error. The chain joins TRBV14 to TRBJ1-1; a weak D match, TRBD1 (5 bases). The germline V gene encodes CDR1 SGHDN and CDR2 FVKESK. The CDR3 contains 18 residues. DNA of the CDR3: TGTGCCAGCAGCCCACGGGGTGGGGCAGTTAACATGAACACTGAAGATTTCTTT. Translated, it gives CASSPRGGAVNMNTEDFF.

This clone was seen just once. The chain carries TRBV10-3 and TRBJ2-2; TRBD2 agrees at 8 bases. There are 17 residues in the CDR3. After removal of 2 bases from V and 4 bases from J, the junction contained 9 bases not matched to a gene. Germline values: CDR1 ENHRY, CDR2 SYGVKD. The CDR3 loop reads CAISEPDSGKGTGELFF. Here the CDR3 DNA reads TGTGCCATCAGTGAGCCTGATAGCGGGAAGGGCACCGGGGAGCTGTTTTTT.

The genes are TRBV30 and TRBJ1-2; D is ambiguous. Per the germline V gene, CDR1 is GTSNPN and CDR2 is SVGIG (reference sequence). The CDR3 loop spans 12 amino acids. The germline V and J ends were trimmed by 3 bases and 5 bases, with 10 bases remaining between them. This CDR3 is CAWRVLGYGYTF. CDR3 in DNA: TGTGCCTGGAGGGTCCTCGGGTATGGCTACACCTTC. The variable domain in full, with the rest retrieved from reference TRBV30 and TRBJ1-2, is SQTIHQWPATLVQPVGSPLSLECTVEGTSNPNLYWYRQAAGRGLQLLFYSVGIGQISSEVPQNLSASRPQDRQFILSSKKLLLSDSGFYLCAWRVLGYGYTFGSGTRLTVV.

The chain employs TRBV25-1 and TRBJ1-1; D gene uncertain. Germline assignment: CDR1 MGHDK and CDR2 SYGVNS. The CDR3 consists of 11 residues. Trimming left V 7 bases short and J 6 bases short, with 9 bases between. CDR3 DNA sequence: TGTGCCAGCAACCGGGCTCCTGAAGCTTTCTTT. Encoded protein: CASNRAPEAFF.

This chain links TRBV5-1 with TRBJ2-1; D possibly corresponds to TRBD2 (6 bases). CDR1 is SGHRS, CDR2 YFSETQ, per germline. The CDR3 extends over 15 amino acids. V lost 0 bases to trimming and J lost 8 bases, with 15 bases between them. CDR3 residues: CASSLAGLPGHEQFF. CDR3 bases: TGCGCCAGCAGCTTGGCGGGACTCCCCGGGCATGAGCAGTTCTTC.

The J gene is TRBJ2-1, the V gene TRBV5-1; the D gene is possibly TRBD2 (6 bases). Trimming removed 4 bases from V and 4 bases from J, with 18 bases in between. CDR1 SGHRS and CDR2 YFSETQ come from the germline V gene. The CDR3 loop spans 16 amino acids. This chain's CDR3 is CASSMGVGGKYNEQFF. CDR3 DNA sequence: TGCGCCAGCAGCATGGGGGTCGGGGGAAAATACAATGAGCAGTTCTTC.

The V and J genes are TRBV15 and TRBJ2-3; no definite D call. Per germline, CDR1 LNHNV and CDR2 YYDKDF (reference sequence). The CDR3 sequence is 15 residues long. Trimming removed 1 base from V and 2 bases from J, with 10 bases in between. The CDR3 DNA is TGTGCCACCAGCAGAGGGGCGGCAATCACAGATACGCAGTATTTT. Its protein product is CATSRGAAITDTQYF.

This clone was found once. The chain recombines TRBV5-1 with TRBJ2-7; TRBD1 agrees at 9 bases. V trimming: 4 bases; J trimming: 5 bases; junction bases outside the gene matches: 16. Germline V gives CDR1 SGHRS, CDR2 YFSETQ. This CDR3 region has 17 residues. CDR3 residues: CASSEPPGQGPPNEQYF. The CDR3 nucleotides read TGCGCCAGCAGCGAACCCCCGGGACAGGGCCCTCCAAACGAGCAGTACTTC. Using reference TRBV5-1 and TRBJ2-7 for the parts outside the CDR3, the full variable domain is KAGVTQTPRYLIKTRGQQVTLSCSPISGHRSVSWYQQTPGQGLQFLFEYFSETQRNKGNFPGRFSGRQFSNSRSEMNVSTLELGDSALYLCASSEPPGQGPPNEQYFGPGTRLTVT.

This chain links TRBV28 with TRBJ1-1, with 8 positions matching TRBD1. This CDR3 region has 17 residues. V lost 6 bases to trimming and J lost 4 bases; unmatched junction nucleotides: 16. The V gene's germline CDR1 is MDHEN and CDR2 SYDVKM. CDR3 DNA: TGTGCCAGCAGCTCCGGGACAGGATCTCCCTTCGGCACTGAAGCTTTCTTT. Its protein product is CASSSGTGSPFGTEAFF.

V usage is TRBV4-2 and J usage is TRBJ2-7; 11 bases match TRBD2. CDR3 length: 17 residues. Germline loops: CDR1 LGHNA, CDR2 YNFKEQ. The V segment lost 4 bases and the J segment 6 bases; nucleotides outside the gene matches: 14. The CDR3 coding sequence is TGTGCCAGCAGCCGCCTCCCGGGACTAGCGGCCCCAGGCGAGCAGTACTTC. Amino acids: CASSRLPGLAAPGEQYF.

The gene calls are TRBV27 and TRBJ2-1, with a tentative D call TRBD1 (5 bases). Germline V gene lookup returns CDR1 MNHEY and CDR2 SMNVEV (reference sequence). V was shortened by 5 bases and J by 7 bases, with 15 bases between the two germline ends. The CDR3 runs 14 residues. CDR3 in DNA: TGTGCCAGCAGTGATGAGACAGATCGGAATGAGCAGTTCTTC. Translation: CASSDETDRNEQFF.

A few counts support this clone. The chain has TRBV13 and TRBJ1-2; D is perhaps TRBD1 (6 bases). The germline V gene encodes CDR1 PRHDT and CDR2 FYEKMQ (reference sequence). The V gene lost 0 bases and the J gene lost 8 bases, with 10 bases spanning the gap. The CDR3 is 13 amino acids. The CDR3 DNA follows: TGTGCCAGCAGCTTAGGACAGGGAGGAGGCTACACCTTC. It translates to CASSLGQGGGYTF.

The gene calls are TRBV9 and TRBJ2-7; 7 bases align to TRBD2. CDR3 length: 15 amino acids. V lost 0 bases and J lost 3; bases outside the gene matches: 6. Germline V gives CDR1 SGDLS, CDR2 YYNGEE. CDR3 residues: CASSVDGSSGYEQYF. In DNA form, the CDR3 reads TGTGCCAGCAGCGTAGACGGCTCTAGCGGCTACGAGCAGTACTTC.

The rearrangement joins TRBV6-5 to TRBJ1-4; 9 nucleotides agree with TRBD1. Losses at the gene ends were 6 bases for V and 7 bases for J; bases not matched to a gene: 9. The CDR3 sequence is 15 residues long. Per germline, CDR1 MNHEY and CDR2 SVGAGI. The CDR3 DNA is TGTGCCAGCAGCCCCGTGACAGGGGGAATTGAAAAACTGTTTTTT. Protein product: CASSPVTGGIEKLFF.

This rearrangement joins TRBV5-6 to TRBJ1-1; 8 bases map to TRBD1. The V gene end was trimmed by 4 bases and the J gene end by 7 bases; junction bases not matched to a gene: 15. The CDR3 is made up of 16 amino acids. Germline V gene sequence: CDR1 SGHDT, CDR2 YYEEEE. For the CDR3, the DNA is TGTGCCAGCAGCCCCTGGGGTGGGCAGGGGGCTTTTGAAGCTTTCTTT. This translates into CASSPWGGQGAFEAFF.

The V gene is TRBV4-1, the J gene TRBJ2-1; 7 bases match TRBD2. The CDR3 length is 16 residues. CDR1 MGHRA and CDR2 YSYEKL come from the germline V gene. Trimming took 0 bases from V and 3 from J; bases not matched to a gene: 5. CDR3 bases: TGCGCCAGCAGCCAAGAGAGGCGGGGGAACTACAATGAGCAGTTCTTC. Translating it yields CASSQERRGNYNEQFF.

The V gene is TRBV5-1, the J gene TRBJ2-5; D is undetermined. V lost 3 bases and J 2 bases, leaving 14 bases between the germline ends. The CDR3 is 15 amino acids. Germline V gives CDR1 SGHRS, CDR2 YFSETQ. CDR3: CASSSVLPIQETQYF. CDR3 in DNA: TGCGCCAGCAGCTCCGTTCTCCCAATACAAGAGACCCAGTACTTC.

Notes on this clone: Distinct nucleotide sequences in the sample also encode this CDR3. The rearrangement links TRBV14 to TRBJ2-5; no firm D call. Trimming shortened V by 1 base and J by 4 bases, and 4 bases separated the two germline ends. This CDR3 spans 12 amino acids. Germline CDR1 is SGHDN and CDR2 is FVKESK. DNA of the CDR3: TGTGCCAGCAGCCAAGTCGGAGAGACCCAGTACTTC. It yields the protein CASSQVGETQYF.